The 23 T cell receptor beta chains below come from one sample, sequenced in a study of CD8 T cells in ankylosing spondylitis. MiXCR, applied by TCRdb to the 5' RACE reads, yields one record per CDR3 protein. Counted here are 85,000 to 100,000 distinct CDR3 sequences, roughly 8% occurring once; the ten biggest clones make up 9.9%. Sample: blood, either unsorted or a sorted T cell fraction (not recorded which). The receptor source for this set is a male donor with ankylosing spondylitis or in good health (not recorded which).

This clonotype occurred many times. J is TRBJ2-2 and V is TRBV4-2, with unresolved D. The CDR3 runs to 15 residues. V was trimmed by 0 bases and J by 5 bases, leaving 10 bases between them. Germline V gene data show CDR1 as LGHNA and CDR2 as YNFKEQ. The CDR3 sequence is CASSQEGYQTGELFF. The CDR3 DNA reads TGTGCCAGCAGCCAAGAAGGGTACCAGACCGGGGAGCTGTTTTTT.

This clonotype was detected many times. The chain has TRBV5-1 and TRBJ2-7; unclear D gene. Germline values: CDR1 SGHRS, CDR2 YFSETQ. CDR3 length: 17 amino acids. Trimming cost V 0 bases and J 1 base, with 17 bases left between them. CDR3 loop: CASSLVSPDLGSYEQYF. DNA for the CDR3: TGCGCCAGCAGCTTGGTAAGCCCCGACCTGGGATCCTACGAGCAGTACTTC.

This clonotype has at least ten counts. The rearrangement joins TRBV10-1 to TRBJ2-3; D is possibly TRBD1 or TRBD2 (5 bases each). From germline, CDR1 is WNHNN and CDR2 SYGVQD (reference sequence). Trimming shortened V by 7 bases and J by 0 bases, and 23 bases separated the two germline ends. This CDR3 comprises 18 residues. Here the CDR3 reads CASKSQAALGDSTDTQYF. The CDR3 DNA sequence: TGCGCCAGCAAATCCCAAGCGGCTTTAGGGGATAGCACAGATACGCAGTATTTT.

This clonotype appeared many times. The gene calls are TRBV5-1 and TRBJ2-1, with 8 bases fitting TRBD2. CDR1 is SGHRS, CDR2 YFSETQ, per germline. Unmatched junction bases numbered 14, after V lost 6 bases and J lost 6 bases. This CDR3 comprises 16 residues. In DNA form, the CDR3 reads TGCGCCAGCACCCCCACTATCGGGAGGGCCACCAATGAGCAGTTCTTC. Translated: CASTPTIGRATNEQFF. Full variable domain (missing parts from reference TRBV5-1 and TRBJ2-1): KAGVTQTPRYLIKTRGQQVTLSCSPISGHRSVSWYQQTPGQGLQFLFEYFSETQRNKGNFPGRFSGRQFSNSRSEMNVSTLELGDSALYLCASTPTIGRATNEQFFGPGTRLTVL.

This clonotype was observed many times. The chain recombines TRBV7-2 with TRBJ2-7, with 7 bases aligning to TRBD2. With 8 bases clipped from V and 1 base from J, the junction kept 8 bases outside the gene matches. The CDR3 extends over 14 amino acids. Germline V CDR1 and CDR2: SGHTA, FQGNSA. The CDR3 is CASADSGGSYEQYF. In nucleotides, the CDR3 is TGTGCCAGCGCCGATTCGGGGGGATCCTACGAGCAGTACTTC.

This clonotype was seen a few times. This chain uses TRBV7-9 with TRBJ2-1; D gene ambiguous. Trimming took off 2 bases at V and 6 bases at J, with 11 bases between the two ends. The V gene's germline CDR1 is SEHNR and CDR2 FQNEAQ (reference sequence). The CDR3 spans 14 residues. The CDR3 here is CASSLPIGSNEQFF. The CDR3 nucleotides read TGTGCCAGCAGCTTACCGATAGGTAGCAATGAGCAGTTCTTC.

This clonotype appeared many times. This sequence joins TRBV20-1 and TRBJ2-5; D unclear. The length of the CDR3 is 14 residues. Trimming took off 0 bases at V and 5 bases at J, with 13 bases between the two ends. Germline V gene data show CDR1 as DFQATT and CDR2 as SNEGSKA (reference sequence). The CDR3 loop reads CSARDRIFIETQYF. The CDR3 DNA is TGCAGTGCTAGAGATCGGATCTTTATCGAGACCCAGTACTTC.

This clonotype was observed a few times. This may arise from a read error, as a much more abundant clone is one base away. The CDR3 DNA sequence: TGCGCCAGCAGCAACGGACAGGGGGAGACTGGCTACACCTTC. Translated: CASSNGQGETGYTF. This rearrangement joins TRBV5-1 to TRBJ1-2, with 10 bases lining up with TRBD1. The CDR3 spans 14 residues. Per germline, CDR1 SGHRS and CDR2 YFSETQ. The junction had 7 bases not matched to a gene; V was cut back by 4 bases and J by 7 bases.

This clonotype was seen repeatedly, ten times or more. V and J are TRBV3-1 and TRBJ2-1; 8 bases are a match to TRBD2. The CDR3 covers 14 residues. Germline trimming cut 6 bases from V and 10 bases from J; bases unmatched to any gene: 11. CDR1 and CDR2 (germline): LGHDT, YNNKEL (reference sequence). CDR3 residues: CASRYNSGGQEQFF. For the CDR3, the DNA is TGTGCCAGCAGGTACAATTCGGGGGGGCAAGAGCAGTTCTTC.

This clonotype was detected many times. The V and J genes are TRBV2 and TRBJ1-1; D not certain. This CDR3 is 13 amino acids long. V lost 6 bases to trimming and J lost 6 bases, with 14 bases between them. CDR1 SNHLY and CDR2 FYNNEI come from the germline V gene. The DNA for the CDR3 is TGTGCCAGCAGGCCGGACTTAAAACCTGAAGCTTTCTTT. Encoded protein: CASRPDLKPEAFF.

J is TRBJ2-1 and V is TRBV19; tentative D call: TRBD1 (6 bases). Germline CDR1 reads LNHDA; CDR2 reads SQIVND (reference sequence). The CDR3 extends over 15 amino acids. The V gene lost 7 bases and the J gene lost 6 bases, with 19 bases spanning the gap. DNA of the CDR3: TGTGCCAGTACGCCCGGGACACAAAGACTCAATGAGCAGTTCTTC. It encodes CASTPGTQRLNEQFF.

This clonotype was counted at least ten times. This chain joins TRBV20-1 and TRBJ2-7; TRBD1 matches at 8 bases. V was pared by 5 bases and J by 5 bases, with 8 bases of the junction left unmatched. This CDR3 contains 13 residues. CDR1 is DFQATT, CDR2 SNEGSKA, per germline (reference sequence). The CDR3 sequence is CSADKTGVDEQYF. The CDR3 region has the DNA TGCAGTGCTGACAAGACAGGGGTCGACGAGCAGTACTTC.

The V call is TRBV30, the J call TRBJ2-1; D is undetermined. The germline V gene encodes CDR1 GTSNPN and CDR2 SVGIG (reference sequence). Trimming took 5 bases from V and 2 from J, leaving 13 bases between them. This CDR3 spans 14 amino acids. CDR3 sequence reads: CAWGRSSTYNEQFF. CDR3 nucleotide sequence: TGTGCCTGGGGGCGGTCCTCAACCTACAATGAGCAGTTCTTC.

This clonotype was counted ten times or more. The V call is TRBV7-6, the J call TRBJ1-2; 7 nucleotides agree with TRBD1. From germline, CDR1 is SGHVS and CDR2 FNYEAQ. The V gene end was trimmed by 2 bases and the J gene end by 1 base; junction bases not matched to a gene: 7. CDR3 length: 16 amino acids. The CDR3 coding sequence is TGTGCCAGCAGCTTACTAGGACAGGTGAATAACTATGGCTACACCTTC. Protein sequence: CASSLLGQVNNYGYTF.

The sample holds many counts of this clonotype. The chain recombines TRBV30 with TRBJ2-1; the match to TRBD1 covers 7 bases. The CDR3 totals 12 residues. The V and J ends lost 5 bases and 6 bases, in that order; junction bases with no gene match: 4. Germline loops: CDR1 GTSNPN, CDR2 SVGIG (reference sequence). The CDR3 loop reads CAWGRTGNEQFF. CDR3 DNA sequence: TGTGCCTGGGGCAGGACAGGCAATGAGCAGTTCTTC.

This clonotype has ten or more counts. This rearrangement joins TRBV19 to TRBJ2-7, with a tentative D call TRBD1 (5 bases). This CDR3 contains 14 residues. Trimming cost V 0 bases and J 0 bases, with 6 bases left between them. Germline values: CDR1 LNHDA, CDR2 SQIVND (reference sequence). CDR3 coding DNA: TGTGCCAGTAGTATAGAACAGGACTCCTACGAGCAGTACTTC. Its translation is CASSIEQDSYEQYF. The variable domain in full, with the rest retrieved from reference TRBV19 and TRBJ2-7, is DGGITQSPKYLFRKEGQNVTLSCEQNLNHDAMYWYRQDPGQGLRLIYYSQIVNDFQKGDIAEGYSVSREKKESFPLTVTSAQKNPTAFYLCASSIEQDSYEQYFGPGTRLTVT.

This clonotype was seen more than once but under ten times. The genes are TRBV7-2 and TRBJ1-3, with D uncertain. V dropped 0 bases and J dropped 2 bases, with 17 bases sitting between them. Germline V gene lookup returns CDR1 SGHTA and CDR2 FQGNSA. This CDR3 region has 18 residues. The CDR3 nucleotides read TGTGCCAGCAGCTTAGCTTTGATGTGGCTGGTTCCTGGAAACACCATATATTTT. Encoded protein: CASSLALMWLVPGNTIYF.

The table lists this clonotype with many counts. The chain combines TRBV30 with TRBJ2-1; 10 nucleotides match TRBD2. Germline assignment: CDR1 GTSNPN and CDR2 SVGIG (reference sequence). Trimming cost V 6 bases and J 8 bases; bases outside gene matches: 7. This CDR3 spans 13 amino acids. The CDR3 DNA reads as TGTGCCTGCCTAGCGGGAGTGCAGCATGAGCAGTTCTTC. Its protein is CACLAGVQHEQFF.

This clonotype was counted at least ten times. This chain links TRBV6-1 with TRBJ1-1; weak D call: TRBD1 (6 bases). Germline V gene data show CDR1 as MNHNS and CDR2 as SASEGT. Between the trimmed V and J ends, which lost 10 bases and 6 bases, there was a span of 12 bases. The CDR3 runs to 11 residues. In nucleotides, the CDR3 is TGTGCCACCCGGACAGTTCCTGAAGCTTTCTTT. Encoded protein: CATRTVPEAFF.

This clonotype was observed a few times. The chain recombines TRBV7-2 with TRBJ2-7; 11 nucleotides line up with TRBD2. V lost 1 base, J lost 5 bases, and 4 bases stayed unmatched. The germline CDR1 and CDR2 sequences are SGHTA and FQGNSA. The CDR3 is 15 amino acids. CDR3 bases: TGTGCCAGCAGCTTAGACGTAGCGGGAGGGAACGAGCAGTACTTC. Amino acid sequence: CASSLDVAGGNEQYF.

The V call is TRBV4-3, the J call TRBJ2-1; D might be TRBD2 (7 bases). Germline V gene lookup returns CDR1 LGHNA and CDR2 YSLEER. V shed 4 bases and J shed 6 bases, with 19 bases lying between them. The CDR3 length is 16 residues. The DNA of the CDR3 is TGCGCCAGCAGCCTCGGGGGGCCGTTTTTCCGCAATGAGCAGTTCTTC. Translated: CASSLGGPFFRNEQFF.

This clonotype was detected ten times or more. This rearrangement joins TRBV10-3 to TRBJ1-5; D not resolved. This CDR3 comprises 14 residues. Trimming pared 2 bases from V and 7 bases from J, leaving 12 bases between. From germline, CDR1 is ENHRY and CDR2 SYGVKD. The CDR3 DNA reads TGTGCCATCAGTGAGGACAACGGCGGGCAGCCCCAGCATTTT. Its translation is CAISEDNGGQPQHF.

The table lists this clonotype with many counts. V gene TRBV4-2 combines with J gene TRBJ1-4; TRBD1 aligns across 7 bases. Germline CDR1 LGHNA, CDR2 YNFKEQ. The J segment lost 0 bases and the V segment lost 7 bases, leaving 5 bases of the junction unmatched. The CDR3 consists of 15 residues. The CDR3: CASTGTASTNEKLFF. CDR3 nucleotides: TGTGCCAGCACCGGGACAGCCTCAACTAATGAAAAACTGTTTTTT.